This note documents a single T cell receptor beta chain sequence. Its antigen is still unknown. This sample was included in a study of shared clonotypes between healthy human individuals. Findings of the study overall: How much donors shared clonotypes was expected to be affected by sequencing depth.

The CDR3 has 17 amino acids. Trimming pared 5 bases from V and 0 bases from J, leaving 16 bases between. Per the germline V gene, CDR1 is SGHAT and CDR2 is FQNNGV. Repertoires were generated with immunoSEQ multiplex PCR, while TCRdb's copy carries only in-frame clones and drops some. The table has 650,000 to 750,000 clones, roughly 78% seen once. The clonotype was recovered from a woman aged 25 to 39 in good health. Sequencing was carried out using memory CD4+ T cells sorted from blood. Subset indicated: CD45RA-negative fraction. This chain joins TRBV11-2 and TRBJ2-2, with a tentative D call TRBD2 (6 bases). The CDR3: CASSRLGGSANTGELFF. Here the CDR3 DNA reads TGTGCCAGCAGCAGGCTAGGAGGGTCCGCGAACACCGGGGAGCTGTTTTTT.